The table lists the clone carrying this T cell receptor (beta chain) with a count of one. The antigen remains unidentified. The data were obtained in a study of cytomegalovirus exposure and HLA in healthy donors. With V trimmed by 8 bases and J by 1 base, 4 bases remained unmatched. The germline CDR1 and CDR2 sequences are WSHSY and SAAADI. The CDR3 is made up of 16 amino acids. PCR amplification relied on 60 Vbeta primers (plus 13 Jbeta primers). Only in-frame clones appear in the TCRdb table, and some are missing; sequencing was by immunoSEQ multiplex PCR. The data contain approximately 120,000 clones, around three quarters of them singletons. Healthy people donating bone marrow made up the donors. Findings and caveats of the study: Analysis was carried out at a later point, and it linked a missense DCLRE1C variant to TCR beta V- and J-gene trimming. Sequencing depth roughly uniform across donors was assumed in presence/absence analyses.

The sequencing input was PBMCs. The TCR was taken from a woman aged 50 to 65 in good health and CMV-seropositive. The V call is TRBV10-2, the J call TRBJ2-6, with 11 bases that match TRBD1. For the CDR3, the DNA is TGCGCCAGCGGGGACAGGGGGGGATCTGGGGCCAACGTCCTGACTTTC. This codes for CASGDRGGSGANVLTF.